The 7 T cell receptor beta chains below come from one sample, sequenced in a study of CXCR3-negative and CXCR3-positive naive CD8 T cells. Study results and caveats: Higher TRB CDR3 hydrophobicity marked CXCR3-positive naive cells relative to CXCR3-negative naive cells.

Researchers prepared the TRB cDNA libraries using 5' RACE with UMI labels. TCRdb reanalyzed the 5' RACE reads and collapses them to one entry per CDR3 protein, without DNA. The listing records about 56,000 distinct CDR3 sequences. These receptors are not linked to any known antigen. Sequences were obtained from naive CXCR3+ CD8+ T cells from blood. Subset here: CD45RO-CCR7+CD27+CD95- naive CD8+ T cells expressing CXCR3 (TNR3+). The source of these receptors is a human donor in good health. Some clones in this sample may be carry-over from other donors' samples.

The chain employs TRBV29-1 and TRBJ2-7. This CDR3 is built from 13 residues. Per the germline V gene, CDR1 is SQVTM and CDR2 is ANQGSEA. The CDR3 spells CSVEVYETTKEYF.

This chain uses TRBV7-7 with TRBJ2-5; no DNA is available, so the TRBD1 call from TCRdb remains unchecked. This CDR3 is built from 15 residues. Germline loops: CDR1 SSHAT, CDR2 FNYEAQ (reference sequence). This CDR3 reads CASSLTGGPPETQYF.

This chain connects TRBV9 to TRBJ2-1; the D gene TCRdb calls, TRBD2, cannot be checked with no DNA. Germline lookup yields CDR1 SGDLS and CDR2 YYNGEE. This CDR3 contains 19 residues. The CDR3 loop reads CASSVVASGGTSSYNEQFF.

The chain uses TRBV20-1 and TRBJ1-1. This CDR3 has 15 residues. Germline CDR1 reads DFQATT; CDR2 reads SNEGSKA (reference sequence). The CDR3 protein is CSARDTARLNTEAFF.

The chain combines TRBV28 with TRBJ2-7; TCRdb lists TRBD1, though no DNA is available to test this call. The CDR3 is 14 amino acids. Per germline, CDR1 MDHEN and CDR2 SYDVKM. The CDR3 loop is CASRPQGASYEQYF.

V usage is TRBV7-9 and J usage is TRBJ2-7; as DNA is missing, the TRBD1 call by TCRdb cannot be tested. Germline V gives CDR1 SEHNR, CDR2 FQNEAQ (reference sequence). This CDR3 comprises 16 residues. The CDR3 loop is CASSLAGTLSSYEQYF.

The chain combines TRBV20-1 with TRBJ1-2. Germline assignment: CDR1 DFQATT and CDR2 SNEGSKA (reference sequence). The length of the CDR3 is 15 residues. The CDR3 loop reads CSARGTEQFLYGYTF.